The present TCR beta chain was sequenced within a study of identical twins. TCRdb independently ran MiXCR on the 5' RACE reads; one entry per CDR3 protein. The repertoire has 550,000 to 800,000 distinct CDR3 sequences, 7.1% of them found once; the top ten carry around 1.6%. This clonotype was counted between two and nine times. The CDR3 length is 13 residues. V lost 2 bases to trimming and J lost 4 bases, with 10 bases between them. Looked up from germline, CDR1 is SGHKS and CDR2 is YYEKEE (reference sequence). These data were also reused for a study on yellow fever vaccine responses in identical twins.

The sample was PBMCs. The TCR comes from a woman aged 18 to 35 in good health. The chain uses TRBV5-5 and TRBJ2-7; D call uncertain. CDR3 sequence: CASSLSPPYEQYV. DNA of the CDR3: TGTGCCAGCAGCTTAAGCCCTCCTTACGAGCAGTACGTC.